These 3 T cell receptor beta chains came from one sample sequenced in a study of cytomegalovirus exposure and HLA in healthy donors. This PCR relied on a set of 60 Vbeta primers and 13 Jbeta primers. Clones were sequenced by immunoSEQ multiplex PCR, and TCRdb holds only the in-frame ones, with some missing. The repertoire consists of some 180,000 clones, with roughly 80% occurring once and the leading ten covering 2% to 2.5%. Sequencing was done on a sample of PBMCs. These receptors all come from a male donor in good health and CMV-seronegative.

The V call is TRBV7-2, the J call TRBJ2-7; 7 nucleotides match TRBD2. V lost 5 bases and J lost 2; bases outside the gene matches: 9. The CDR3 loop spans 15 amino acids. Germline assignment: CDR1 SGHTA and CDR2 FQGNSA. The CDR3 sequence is CASSLSSGGTYEQYF. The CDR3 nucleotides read TGTGCCAGCAGCCTGTCTAGCGGCGGAACCTACGAGCAGTACTTC.

The CDR3 protein is CSVIPSTEAFF. CDR3 bases: TGCAGCGTCATCCCCAGCACTGAAGCTTTCTTT. This chain links TRBV29-1 with TRBJ1-1; D is uncertain. V lost 6 bases to trimming and J lost 4 bases, with 9 bases between them. CDR3 size: 11 residues. CDR1 is SQVTM and CDR2 is ANQGSEA in the germline V gene.

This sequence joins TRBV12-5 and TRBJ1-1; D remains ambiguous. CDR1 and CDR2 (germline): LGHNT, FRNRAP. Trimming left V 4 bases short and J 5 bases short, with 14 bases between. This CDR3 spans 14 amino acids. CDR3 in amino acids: CASGWGIAGTEAFF. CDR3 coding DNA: TGTGCTAGTGGTTGGGGAATCGCGGGGACTGAAGCTTTCTTT.